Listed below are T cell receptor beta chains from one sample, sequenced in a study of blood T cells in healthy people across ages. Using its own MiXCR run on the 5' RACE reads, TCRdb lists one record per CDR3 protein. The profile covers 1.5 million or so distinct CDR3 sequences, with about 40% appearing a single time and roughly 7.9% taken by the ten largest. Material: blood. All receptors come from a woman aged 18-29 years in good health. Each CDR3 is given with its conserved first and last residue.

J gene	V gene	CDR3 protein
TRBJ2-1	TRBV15	CATSGSANLVLAGDYNEQFF
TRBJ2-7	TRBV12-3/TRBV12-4	CASGWTSGASYEQYF
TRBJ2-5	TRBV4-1	CASSQEDRRVETQYF
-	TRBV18	CASSPPVAVYEQYF
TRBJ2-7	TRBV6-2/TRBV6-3	CASRPRVMSYEQYF
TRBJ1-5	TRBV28	CASRRDLTSNQPQHF
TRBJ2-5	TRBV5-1	CASSSHRAGGETQYF
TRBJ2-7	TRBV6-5	CASSRRDTSSEYF
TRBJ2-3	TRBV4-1	CASSRYWTGTQYF
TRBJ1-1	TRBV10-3	CATTLDTEAFF
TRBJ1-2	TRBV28	CASSLWQFYGYTF
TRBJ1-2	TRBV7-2	CASSLGRGAGYGYTF
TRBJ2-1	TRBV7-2	CASSLASGGAAYNEQFF
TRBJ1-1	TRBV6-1	CASSGWASTEAFF
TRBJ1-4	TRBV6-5	CASSQRRATNEKLFF
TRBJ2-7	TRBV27	CASSFYFGAGNEQYF
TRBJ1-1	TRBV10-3	CAIRPGELNTEAFF
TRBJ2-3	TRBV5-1	CASSTDRGTDTQYF
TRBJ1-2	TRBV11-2	CASSNSLGQGNGYTF
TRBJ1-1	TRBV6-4	CASSKNRGADEAFF
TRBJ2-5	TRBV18	CASSTGIKETQYF
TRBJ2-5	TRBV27	CATRLAGNQETQYF
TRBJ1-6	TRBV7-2	CASSVARDSPLHF
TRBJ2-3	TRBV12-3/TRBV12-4	CASRSTPDTQYF
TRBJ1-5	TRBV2	CASSDSRVVSQPQHF
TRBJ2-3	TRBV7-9	CASSLVTSTDTQYF
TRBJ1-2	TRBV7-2	CASSSRWGGYIF
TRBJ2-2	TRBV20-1	CSAAGTTNTGELFF
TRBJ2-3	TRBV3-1	CASRRGGGDTDTQYF
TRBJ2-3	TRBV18	CASSPGFGDTQYF
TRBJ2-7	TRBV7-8	CASSLGVTSGKQYF
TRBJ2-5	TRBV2	CASRTSGGLETQYF
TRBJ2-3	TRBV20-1	CSASSENTDAQYF
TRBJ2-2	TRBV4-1	CASSPLGRSPKNTGELFF
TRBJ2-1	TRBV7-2	CASRLFGTSSYNEQFF
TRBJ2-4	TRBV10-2	CASGERVAGDVAKNIQYF
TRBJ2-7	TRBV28	CASSLGQGEQYF
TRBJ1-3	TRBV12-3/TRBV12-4	CASSPDRTSGNTIYF
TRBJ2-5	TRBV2	CAGRDRGRLQETQYF
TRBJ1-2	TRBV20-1	CSAEDRGLGNGYTF
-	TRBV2	CASMTGGGYEQYF
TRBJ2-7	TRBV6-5	CASSYASGRAPGEQYF
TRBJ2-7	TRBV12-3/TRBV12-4	CASRRGFHEQYF